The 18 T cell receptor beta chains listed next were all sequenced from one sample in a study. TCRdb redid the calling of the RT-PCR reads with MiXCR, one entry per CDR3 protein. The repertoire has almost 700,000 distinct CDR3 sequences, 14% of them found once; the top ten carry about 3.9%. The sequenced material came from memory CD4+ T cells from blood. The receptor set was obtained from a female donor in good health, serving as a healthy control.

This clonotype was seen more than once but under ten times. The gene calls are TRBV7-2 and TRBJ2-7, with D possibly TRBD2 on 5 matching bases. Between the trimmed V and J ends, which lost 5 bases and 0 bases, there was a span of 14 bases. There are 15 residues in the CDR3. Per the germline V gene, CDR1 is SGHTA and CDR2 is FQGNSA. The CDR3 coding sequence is TGTGCCAGCAGCAGAGAGGTAGCGCGCTCCTACGAGCAGTACTTC. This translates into CASSREVARSYEQYF.

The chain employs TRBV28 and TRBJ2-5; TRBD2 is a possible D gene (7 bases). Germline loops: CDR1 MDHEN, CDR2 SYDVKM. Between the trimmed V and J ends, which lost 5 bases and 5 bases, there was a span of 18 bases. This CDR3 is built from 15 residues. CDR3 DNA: TGTGCCAGCAGTCCCCTCTCTGGGGGGGCGGAGACCCAGTACTTC. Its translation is CASSPLSGGAETQYF.

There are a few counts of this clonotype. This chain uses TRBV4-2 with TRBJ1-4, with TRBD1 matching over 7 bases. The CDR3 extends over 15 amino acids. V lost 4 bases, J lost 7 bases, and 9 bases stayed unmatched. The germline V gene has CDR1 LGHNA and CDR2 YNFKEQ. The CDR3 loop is CASSPSGGDGEKLFF. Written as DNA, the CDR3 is TGTGCCAGCAGCCCCTCAGGGGGGGACGGTGAAAAACTGTTTTTT.

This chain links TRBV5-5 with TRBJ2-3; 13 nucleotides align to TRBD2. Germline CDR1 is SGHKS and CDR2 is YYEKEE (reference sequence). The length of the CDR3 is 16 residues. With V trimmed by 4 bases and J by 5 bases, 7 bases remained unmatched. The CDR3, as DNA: TGTGCCAGCAGCAGACTAGCGGGGGGCCAGGTAGATACGCAGTATTTT. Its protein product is CASSRLAGGQVDTQYF. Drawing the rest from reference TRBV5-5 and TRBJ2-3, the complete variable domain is DAGVTQSPTHLIKTRGQQVTLRCSPISGHKSVSWYQQVLGQGPQFIFQYYEKEERGRGNFPDRFSARQFPNYSSELNVNALLLGDSALYLCASSRLAGGQVDTQYFGPGTRLTVL.

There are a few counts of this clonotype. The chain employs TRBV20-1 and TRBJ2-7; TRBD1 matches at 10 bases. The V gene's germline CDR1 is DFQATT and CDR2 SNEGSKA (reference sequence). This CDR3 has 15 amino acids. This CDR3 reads CGTLPFPGQGYEQYF. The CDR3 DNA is TGCGGCACCCTCCCCTTTCCGGGACAGGGGTACGAGCAGTACTTC.

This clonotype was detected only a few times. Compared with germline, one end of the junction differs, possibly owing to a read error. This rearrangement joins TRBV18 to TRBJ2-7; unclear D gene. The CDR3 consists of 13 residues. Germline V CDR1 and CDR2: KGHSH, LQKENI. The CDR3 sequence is CASSPTAGRRCSF. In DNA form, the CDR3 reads TGTGCCAGCTCACCAACGGCAGGACGTCGTTGTAGCTTC.

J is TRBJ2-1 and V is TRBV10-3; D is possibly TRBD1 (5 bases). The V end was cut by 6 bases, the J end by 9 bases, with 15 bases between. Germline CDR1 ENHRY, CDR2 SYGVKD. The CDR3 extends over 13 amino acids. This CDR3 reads CAIRNQGKGEQFF. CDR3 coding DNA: TGTGCCATCAGAAACCAGGGAAAGGGTGAGCAGTTCTTC.

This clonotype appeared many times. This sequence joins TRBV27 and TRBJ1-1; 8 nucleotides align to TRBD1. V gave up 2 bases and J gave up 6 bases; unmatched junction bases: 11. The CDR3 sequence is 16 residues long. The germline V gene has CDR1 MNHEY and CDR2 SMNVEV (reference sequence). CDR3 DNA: TGTGCCAGCAGTTTACGACAGGGGCGTCGGATTCCTGAAGCTTTCTTT. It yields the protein CASSLRQGRRIPEAFF.

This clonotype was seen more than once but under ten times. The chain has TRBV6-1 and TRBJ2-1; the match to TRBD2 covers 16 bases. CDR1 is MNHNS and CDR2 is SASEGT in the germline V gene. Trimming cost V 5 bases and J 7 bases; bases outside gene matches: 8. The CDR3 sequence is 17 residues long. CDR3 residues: CASSKTGTSGRVNEQFF. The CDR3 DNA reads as TGTGCCAGCAGTAAAACCGGGACTAGCGGGAGGGTGAATGAGCAGTTCTTC.

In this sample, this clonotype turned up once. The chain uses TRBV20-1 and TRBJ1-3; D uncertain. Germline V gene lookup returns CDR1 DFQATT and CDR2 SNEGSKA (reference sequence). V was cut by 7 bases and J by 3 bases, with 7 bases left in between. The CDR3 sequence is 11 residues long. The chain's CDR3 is CSGTDGNTIYF. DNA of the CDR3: TGCAGTGGGACGGATGGAAACACCATATATTTT.

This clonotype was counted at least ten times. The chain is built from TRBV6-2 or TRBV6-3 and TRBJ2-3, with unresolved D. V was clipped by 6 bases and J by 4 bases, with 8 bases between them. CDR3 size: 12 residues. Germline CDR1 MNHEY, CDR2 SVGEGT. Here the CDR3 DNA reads TGTGCCAGCAGCCCATATCCAGATACGCAGTATTTT. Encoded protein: CASSPYPDTQYF.

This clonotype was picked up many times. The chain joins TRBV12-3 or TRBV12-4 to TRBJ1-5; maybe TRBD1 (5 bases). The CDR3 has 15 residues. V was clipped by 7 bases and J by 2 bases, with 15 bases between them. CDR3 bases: TGTGCCAGCACCTTAACCGGGGGAGGCAATCAGCCCCAGCATTTT. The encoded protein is CASTLTGGGNQPQHF.

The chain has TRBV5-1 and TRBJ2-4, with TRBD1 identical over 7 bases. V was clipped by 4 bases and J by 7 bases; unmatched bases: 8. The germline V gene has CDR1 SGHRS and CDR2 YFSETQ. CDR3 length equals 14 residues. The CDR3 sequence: CASSQGQDWNIQYF. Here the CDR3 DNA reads TGCGCCAGCAGCCAAGGACAGGATTGGAACATTCAGTACTTC.

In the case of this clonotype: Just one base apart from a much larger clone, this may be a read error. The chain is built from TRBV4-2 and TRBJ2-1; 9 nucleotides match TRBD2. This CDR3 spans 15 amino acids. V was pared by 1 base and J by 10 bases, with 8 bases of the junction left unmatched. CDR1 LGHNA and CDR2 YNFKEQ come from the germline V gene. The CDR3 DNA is TGTGCCAGCAGCCAAGGGACTAGCGAGAGTGGGGAGCAGTTCTTC. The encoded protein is CASSQGTSESGEQFF.

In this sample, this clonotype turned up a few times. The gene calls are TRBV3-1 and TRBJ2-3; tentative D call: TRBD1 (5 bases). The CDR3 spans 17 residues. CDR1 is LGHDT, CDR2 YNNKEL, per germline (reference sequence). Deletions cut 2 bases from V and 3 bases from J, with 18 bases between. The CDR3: CASSQQKTPKGTDTQYF. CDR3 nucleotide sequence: TGTGCCAGCAGCCAACAGAAGACGCCCAAGGGGACAGATACGCAGTATTTT.

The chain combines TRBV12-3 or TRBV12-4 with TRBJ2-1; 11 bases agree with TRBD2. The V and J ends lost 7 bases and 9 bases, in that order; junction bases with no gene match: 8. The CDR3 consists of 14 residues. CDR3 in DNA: TGTGCCAGCAAGGGGACTAGCGGTTTACTTGAGCAGTTCTTC. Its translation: CASKGTSGLLEQFF.

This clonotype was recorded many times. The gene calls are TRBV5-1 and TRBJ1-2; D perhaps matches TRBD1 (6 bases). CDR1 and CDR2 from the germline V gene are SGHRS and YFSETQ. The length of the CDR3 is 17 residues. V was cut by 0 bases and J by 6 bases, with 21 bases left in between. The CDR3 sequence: CASSLGIRDTPGNGYTF. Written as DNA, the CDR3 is TGCGCCAGCAGCTTGGGCATACGGGACACACCTGGAAATGGCTACACCTTC.

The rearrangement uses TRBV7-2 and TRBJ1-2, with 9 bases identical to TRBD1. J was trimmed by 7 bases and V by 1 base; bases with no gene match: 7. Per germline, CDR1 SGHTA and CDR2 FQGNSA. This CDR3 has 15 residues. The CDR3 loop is CASSLERTGATGYTF. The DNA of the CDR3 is TGTGCCAGCAGCTTAGAGCGGACAGGGGCGACTGGCTACACCTTC.